The next 27 T cell receptor beta chains were all read from a single sample in a study of Ad26.COV2.S vaccination and SARS-CoV-2 variants (dated by TCRdb to 2020 to 2023). The library was prepared using the immunoSEQ multiplex PCR assay. Not all clones reach the TCRdb copy of this immuneACCESS table, which keeps in-frame sequences only. Checked studies attribute under half of the gap to unresolved V genes and leave the rest unexplained. The sample includes just over 350,000 clones, with under 95% observed a single time. 3.9% of the sample comes from the top ten. Interpreted using the paper, the time point label stands for: individuals recovered from natural SARS-CoV-2 infection. Specimen: peripheral blood, collected after recovery from COVID-19. Every receptor here comes from a human donor who had recovered from COVID-19.

CDR3 in DNA: TGTGCCAGCTCACCACCAAGGACAGGAGAGGTGTTGGCCGGGGAGCTGTTTTTT. Translation: CASSPPRTGEVLAGELFF. The chain has TRBV18 and TRBJ2-2; 7 bases line up with TRBD1. Germline V gives CDR1 KGHSH, CDR2 LQKENI. The CDR3 consists of 18 residues. V was pared by 0 bases and J by 6 bases, with 13 bases of the junction left unmatched.

The table lists this clone with a count of one. The chain couples TRBV4-3 to TRBJ2-2; D possibly corresponds to TRBD1 (6 bases). From germline, CDR1 is LGHNA and CDR2 YSLEER. This CDR3 has 15 residues. Trimming shortened V by 2 bases and J by 9 bases, and 16 bases separated the two germline ends. CDR3 in amino acids: CASSQQGSPGRELFF. As DNA, the CDR3 is TGCGCCAGCAGCCAACAGGGGTCCCCTGGCCGGGAGCTGTTTTTT.

The chain employs TRBV4-3 and TRBJ1-6; weak D call: TRBD1 (5 bases). In germline, CDR1 is LGHNA, CDR2 YSLEER. The CDR3 consists of 15 residues. Trimming cost V 0 bases and J 11 bases, with 14 bases left between them. CDR3 DNA: TGCGCCAGCAGCCAAGATGCCCAGGGCTTAGCACCCCTCCACTTT. Its translation is CASSQDAQGLAPLHF.

The chain is built from TRBV6-2 or TRBV6-3 and TRBJ1-5; possible D gene TRBD1, 5 bases. The CDR3 runs to 14 residues. Germline V gene lookup returns CDR1 MNHEY and CDR2 SVGEGT. Trimming left V 2 bases short and J 6 bases short, with 11 bases between. The CDR3 spells CASSYVGERQPQHF. For the CDR3, the DNA is TGTGCCAGCAGTTACGTGGGGGAACGTCAGCCCCAGCATTTT.

This rearrangement joins TRBV7-9 to TRBJ2-7; D is perhaps TRBD1 (6 bases). Per the germline V gene, CDR1 is SEHNR and CDR2 is FQNEAQ (reference sequence). The length of the CDR3 is 11 residues. The V end lost 5 bases, the J end lost 7 bases, and 9 bases lay between the germline ends. CDR3 sequence (DNA): TGTGCCAGCAGCGTGGGGGCGGAGCAGTACTTC. It translates to CASSVGAEQYF. Full variable domain (missing parts from reference TRBV7-9 and TRBJ2-7): DTGVSQNPRHKITKRGQNVTFRCDPISEHNRLYWYRQTLGQGPEFLTYFQNEAQLEKSRLLSDRFSAERPKGSFSTLEIQRTEQGDSAMYLCASSVGAEQYFGPGTRLTVT.

This chain links TRBV6-1 with TRBJ1-1, with D unresolved. Germline V gene sequence: CDR1 MNHNS, CDR2 SASEGT. V was clipped by 0 bases and J by 1 base, with 6 bases between them. The CDR3 runs to 14 residues. The CDR3 protein is CASSEAQENTEAFF. CDR3 nucleotides: TGTGCCAGCAGTGAAGCGCAGGAGAACACTGAAGCTTTCTTT.

This clone appeared a few times. The V call is TRBV12-3 or TRBV12-4, the J call TRBJ1-2; possibly TRBD1 for D (6 bases). The V gene lost 7 bases and the J gene lost 7 bases, with 13 bases spanning the gap. CDR3 size: 12 residues. The CDR3 spells CASTDVGGGYTF. The DNA of the CDR3 is TGTGCCAGCACCGACGTAGGGGGTGGCTACACCTTC.

The genes are TRBV6-2 or TRBV6-3 and TRBJ1-5; tentative D call: TRBD1 (6 bases). This CDR3 has 14 amino acids. Germline V lookup: CDR1 MNHEY, CDR2 SVGEGT. Trimming removed 6 bases at V and 4 bases at J, with 13 bases between. The CDR3 DNA sequence: TGTGCCAGCAGCCTCGACAGGAGAAATCAGCCCCAGCATTTT. This gives the protein CASSLDRRNQPQHF.

V usage is TRBV7-3 and J usage is TRBJ1-1; no reliable D call. Deletions cut 0 bases from V and 8 bases from J, with 7 bases between. CDR3 length: 12 amino acids. The V gene's germline CDR1 is SGHTA and CDR2 FQGTGA. Here the CDR3 reads CASSLTGHEAFF. CDR3 DNA sequence: TGTGCCAGCAGCTTAACAGGCCACGAAGCTTTCTTT.

This clone has a single count. This chain connects TRBV5-6 to TRBJ2-2; D is perhaps TRBD1 (6 bases). V lost 3 bases, J lost 0 bases, and 15 bases lay in between. Germline V gene data show CDR1 as SGHDT and CDR2 as YYEEEE. This CDR3 contains 17 residues. CDR3 DNA: TGTGCCAGCAGCTCGCCGGAAAGGACAGCGAACACCGGGGAGCTGTTTTTT. This encodes CASSSPERTANTGELFF.

The chain combines TRBV2 with TRBJ2-3; 9 positions agree with TRBD1. This CDR3 is built from 15 residues. The germline gives CDR1 SNHLY, CDR2 FYNNEI. V trimming: 3 bases; J trimming: 4 bases; junction bases outside the gene matches: 5. Written as DNA, the CDR3 is TGTGCCAGCAGTGAGGACAGGGGAAGCGCAGATACGCAGTATTTT. It encodes CASSEDRGSADTQYF.

The chain links TRBV6-5 to TRBJ1-1; 9 bases line up with TRBD1. The trim removed 6 bases at V and 0 bases at J, leaving 2 bases unmatched. Looked up from germline, CDR1 is MNHEY and CDR2 is SVGAGI. The CDR3 is 14 amino acids. The chain's CDR3 is CASRGTGMNTEAFF. The CDR3 DNA is TGTGCCAGCAGGGGGACAGGGATGAACACTGAAGCTTTCTTT.

The V gene is TRBV5-1, the J gene TRBJ2-1; D remains unclear. V shed 4 bases and J shed 7 bases, with 12 bases lying between them. CDR1 SGHRS and CDR2 YFSETQ come from the germline V gene. The CDR3 totals 13 residues. This CDR3 is CASSIPTLNEQFF. For the CDR3, the DNA is TGCGCCAGCAGCATACCTACACTGAATGAGCAGTTCTTC.

J is TRBJ1-1 and V is TRBV6-5; 9 bases align to TRBD1. CDR1 is MNHEY, CDR2 SVGAGI, per germline. J gave up 6 bases and V 4 bases, and 12 bases lay outside the gene matches. The CDR3 runs 16 residues. Here the CDR3 reads CASSSRPGTGMAEAFF. In DNA, the CDR3 is TGTGCCAGCAGTTCCCGTCCCGGGACAGGGATGGCTGAAGCTTTCTTT.

The V call is TRBV29-1, the J call TRBJ2-1, with 10 nucleotides matching TRBD2. CDR1 and CDR2 (germline): SQVTM, ANQGSEA. This CDR3 is 15 amino acids long. With 0 bases clipped from V and 7 bases from J, the junction kept 6 bases outside the gene matches. The CDR3 coding sequence is TGCAGCGTTGAAGATCCAGCGGGGGGGCGGAATGAGCAGTTCTTC. It encodes CSVEDPAGGRNEQFF.

The rearrangement joins TRBV21-1 to TRBJ1-1. TRBV21-1 is assigned pseudogene status. The CDR3 runs to 15 residues. DNA of the CDR3: TGTGCCAGCAGCAAAGCGGCCAGAAGGGACACTGAAGCTTTCTTT. The encoded protein is CASSKAARRDTEAFF.

This chain connects TRBV6-2 or TRBV6-3 to TRBJ1-1, with unresolved D. CDR1 and CDR2 from the germline V gene are MNHEY and SVGEGT. V was pared by 4 bases and J by 0 bases, with 12 bases between. The CDR3 is 15 amino acids. The CDR3 loop is CASSSRGGMNTEAFF. The CDR3 DNA follows: TGTGCCAGCAGTTCCCGTGGAGGTATGAACACTGAAGCTTTCTTT.

The chain uses TRBV19 and TRBJ1-2; D is undetermined. Germline V gene sequence: CDR1 LNHDA, CDR2 SQIVND (reference sequence). The CDR3 contains 11 residues. Trimming took off 7 bases at V and 5 bases at J, with 8 bases between the two ends. In DNA, the CDR3 is TGTGCCAGTATGTCCGGTTATGGCTACACCTTC. As protein: CASMSGYGYTF.

The chain carries TRBV19 and TRBJ2-7; maybe TRBD1 (6 bases). This CDR3 region has 15 residues. Trimming removed 3 bases from V and 0 bases from J, with 12 bases in between. Germline V CDR1 and CDR2: LNHDA, SQIVND (reference sequence). The CDR3 region is CASSIETGFSYEQYF. DNA for the CDR3: TGTGCCAGTAGTATTGAGACAGGCTTCTCCTACGAGCAGTACTTC. Using reference TRBV19 and TRBJ2-7 for the parts outside the CDR3, the full variable domain is DGGITQSPKYLFRKEGQNVTLSCEQNLNHDAMYWYRQDPGQGLRLIYYSQIVNDFQKGDIAEGYSVSREKKESFPLTVTSAQKNPTAFYLCASSIETGFSYEQYFGPGTRLTVT.

V gene TRBV28 combines with J gene TRBJ1-3, with D possibly being TRBD1 (5 bases). Germline CDR1 reads MDHEN; CDR2 reads SYDVKM. The CDR3 is 14 amino acids. Trimming removed 6 bases at V and 4 bases at J, with 13 bases between. CDR3 in DNA: TGTGCCAGCAGCACAGGAATCTACGGAAACACCATATATTTT. Protein sequence: CASSTGIYGNTIYF.

The rearrangement joins TRBV2 to TRBJ2-3; 9 bases agree with TRBD2. This CDR3 spans 16 amino acids. From germline, CDR1 is SNHLY and CDR2 FYNNEI. V shed 8 bases, J shed 0 bases, and the junction held 9 bases outside the gene matches. The CDR3 spells CASSSLLAGSTDTQYF. The CDR3 DNA reads TGTGCCAGCTCCTCCCTGCTAGCGGGGAGCACAGATACGCAGTATTTT.

V is TRBV7-2 and J is TRBJ2-2, with D tentatively TRBD1 (6 bases). The ends were cut back, 5 bases at V and 4 bases at J, with 17 bases in the middle. The CDR3 runs to 16 residues. Germline V CDR1 and CDR2: SGHTA, FQGNSA. CDR3 nucleotides: TGTGCCAGCAGCAGTACAGGGCGTAGGGGCACCGGGGAGCTGTTTTTT. This gives the protein CASSSTGRRGTGELFF.

This sequence joins TRBV12-1 and TRBJ1-1; TRBD1, the table's D call, was not compared with the DNA. TRBV12-1 is classified as a pseudogene. The CDR3 consists of 17 residues. The CDR3 region is CASSFARDRGSYTEAFF. The CDR3 bases are TGTGCCAGCAGCTTTGCGCGGGACAGGGGTTCTTACACTGAAGCTTTCTTT.

The chain is built from TRBV29-1 and TRBJ2-2; D not certain. This CDR3 has 13 amino acids. V was cut by 2 bases and J by 0 bases, with 4 bases left in between. CDR1 and CDR2 from the germline V gene are SQVTM and ANQGSEA. CDR3 loop: CSVELSNTGELFF. In DNA form, the CDR3 reads TGCAGCGTTGAACTATCGAACACCGGGGAGCTGTTTTTT.

The genes are TRBV6-2 or TRBV6-3 and TRBJ2-2; either TRBD1 or TRBD2 may fit D (6 bases each). The germline V gene has CDR1 MNHEY and CDR2 SVGEGT. The CDR3 is made up of 16 amino acids. Between the trimmed V and J ends, which lost 4 bases and 3 bases, there was a span of 15 bases. CDR3 region: CASSSFGGVDTGELFF. CDR3 DNA: TGTGCCAGCAGTTCCTTCGGGGGCGTGGACACCGGGGAGCTGTTTTTT.

On this clone: The sample contains more than one DNA sequence encoding this CDR3. The chain links TRBV11-3 to TRBJ1-1; D is ambiguous. The V gene's germline CDR1 is SGHNT and CDR2 YENEEA. Trimming cost V 5 bases and J 1 base, with 5 bases left between them. The CDR3 consists of 12 residues. Here the CDR3 reads CASSLKNTEAFF. The CDR3 bases are TGTGCCAGCAGCCTCAAGAACACTGAAGCTTTCTTT.

CDR3 DNA: TGTGCCAGCAGTTTATCCCCAGACAGGGTCCATGGCTACACCTTC. Protein sequence: CASSLSPDRVHGYTF. The chain carries TRBV27 and TRBJ1-2; TRBD1 matches 7 bases. V trimming: 0 bases; J trimming: 6 bases; junction bases outside the gene matches: 7. Germline V gene data show CDR1 as MNHEY and CDR2 as SMNVEV (reference sequence). The CDR3 runs 15 residues.